This T cell receptor (beta chain) emerged from a study of blood T cells in healthy people across ages. Sample-barcoded 5' priming and a J-beta primer mix drove a second PCR of roughly 6 to 12 cycles. TCRdb ran MiXCR on the 5' RACE reads and lists one entry per CDR3 protein. This sample has about 640,000 distinct CDR3 sequences, with roughly 58% found just once. Trimming at V came to 4 bases and at J to 5 bases, leaving 11 bases not matched to a gene. The CDR3 extends over 16 amino acids. CDR1 and CDR2 from the germline V gene are SEHNR and FQNEAQ (reference sequence). The sequencing sample was made of blood. The chain uses TRBV7-9 and TRBJ2-5, with 9 nucleotides matching TRBD1. This TCR was sampled from a man aged 55 to 70 in good health. The CDR3 is CASSSSPGQGGETQYF. In DNA form, the CDR3 reads TGTGCCAGCAGCTCGTCGCCGGGACAGGGTGGGGAGACCCAGTACTTC. Filled out from reference TRBV7-9 and TRBJ2-5, the complete variable domain reads DTGVSQNPRHKITKRGQNVTFRCDPISEHNRLYWYRQTLGQGPEFLTYFQNEAQLEKSRLLSDRFSAERPKGSFSTLEIQRTEQGDSAMYLCASSSSPGQGGETQYFGPGTRLLVL.